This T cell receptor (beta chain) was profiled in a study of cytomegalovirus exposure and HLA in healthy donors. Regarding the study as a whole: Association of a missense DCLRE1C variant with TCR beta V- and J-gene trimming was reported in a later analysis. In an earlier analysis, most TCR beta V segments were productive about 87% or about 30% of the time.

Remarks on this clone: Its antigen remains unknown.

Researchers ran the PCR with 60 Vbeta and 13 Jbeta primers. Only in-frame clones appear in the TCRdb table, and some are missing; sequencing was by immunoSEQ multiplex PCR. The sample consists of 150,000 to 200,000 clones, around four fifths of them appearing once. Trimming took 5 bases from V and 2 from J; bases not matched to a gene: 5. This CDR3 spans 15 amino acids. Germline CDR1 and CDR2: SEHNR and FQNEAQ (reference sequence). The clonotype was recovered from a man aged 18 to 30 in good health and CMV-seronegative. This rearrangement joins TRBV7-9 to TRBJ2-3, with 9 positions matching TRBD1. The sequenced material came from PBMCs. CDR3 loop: CASSPRTGDTDTQYF. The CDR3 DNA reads TGTGCCAGCAGCCCTAGGACAGGGGACACAGATACGCAGTATTTT.